This T cell receptor (beta chain) was retrieved from a study of memory CD8 T cells in hepatitis C reinfection. In the study overall: HCV reinfection meant a positive HCV RNA test after two negative tests at least 60 days apart. Broader study findings: With about 5 donors, public clonotype conclusions could not be definitive.

Losses at the gene ends were 5 bases for V and 3 bases for J; bases not matched to a gene: 6. This CDR3 contains 15 residues. Germline V gene data show CDR1 as LNHDA and CDR2 as SQIVND (reference sequence). Time point indicated: pre-reinfection, 55 to 20 weeks before reinfection detection. TCR sequencing was done directly ex vivo on sorted cells, without expansion in vitro. The data were produced by immunoSEQ multiplex PCR, yet TCRdb's version contains in-frame clones alone and is incomplete. The sample lists 40,000 to 60,000 clones; around nine tenths were seen once. Worth noting for this clone: Its antigen remains unknown.

This sequence originates from a man between 18 and 29 years old with hepatitis C virus infection. The chain couples TRBV19 to TRBJ2-5, with 10 bases aligning to TRBD1. The sample consisted of naive CD8+ T cells sorted from blood. CDR3 in DNA: TGTGCCAGTAGTTTGGGACAGGGGCTGGAAGAGACCCAGTACTTC. Translated, it gives CASSLGQGLEETQYF.